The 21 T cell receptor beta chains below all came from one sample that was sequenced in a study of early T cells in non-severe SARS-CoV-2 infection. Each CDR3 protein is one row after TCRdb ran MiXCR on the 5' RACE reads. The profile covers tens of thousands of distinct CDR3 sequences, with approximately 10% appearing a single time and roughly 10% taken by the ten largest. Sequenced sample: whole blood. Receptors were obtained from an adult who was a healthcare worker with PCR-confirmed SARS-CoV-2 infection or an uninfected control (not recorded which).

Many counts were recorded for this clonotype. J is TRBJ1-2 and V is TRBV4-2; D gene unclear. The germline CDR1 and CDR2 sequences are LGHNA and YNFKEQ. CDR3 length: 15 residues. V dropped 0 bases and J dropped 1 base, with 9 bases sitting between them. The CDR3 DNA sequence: TGTGCCAGCAGCCAAGAGTTTGGGGATAACTATGGCTACACCTTC. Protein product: CASSQEFGDNYGYTF.

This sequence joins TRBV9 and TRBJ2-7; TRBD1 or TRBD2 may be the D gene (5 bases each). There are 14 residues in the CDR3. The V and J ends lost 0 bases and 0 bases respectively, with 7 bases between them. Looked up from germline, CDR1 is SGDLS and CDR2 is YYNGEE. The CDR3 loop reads CASSVGGSSYEQYF. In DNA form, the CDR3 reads TGTGCCAGCAGCGTAGGGGGGTCCTCCTACGAGCAGTACTTC.

The DNA for the CDR3 is TGCGCCAGCAGCTACCCGGGGATCTACGAGCAGTACTTC. Its protein is CASSYPGIYEQYF. J is TRBJ2-7 and V is TRBV5-1, with D possibly TRBD2 on 5 matching bases. V lost 3 bases and J lost 3, with 10 bases in between. Germline V CDR1 and CDR2: SGHRS, YFSETQ. The CDR3 contains 13 residues.

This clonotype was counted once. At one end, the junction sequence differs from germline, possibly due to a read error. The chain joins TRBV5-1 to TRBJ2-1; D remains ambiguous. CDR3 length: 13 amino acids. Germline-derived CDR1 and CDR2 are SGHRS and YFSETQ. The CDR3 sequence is CASSPDTSNEQIF. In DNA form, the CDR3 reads TGCGCCAGCAGCCCCGACACCAGCAATGAGCAGATCTTC.

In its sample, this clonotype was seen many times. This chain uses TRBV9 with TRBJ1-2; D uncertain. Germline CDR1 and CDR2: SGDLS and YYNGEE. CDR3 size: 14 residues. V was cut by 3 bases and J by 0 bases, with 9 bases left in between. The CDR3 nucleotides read TGTGCCAGCAGCGAGCCGGTAACTAACTATGGCTACACCTTC. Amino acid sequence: CASSEPVTNYGYTF.

Here the CDR3 reads CASSTPPGGTEAFF. CDR3 sequence (DNA): TGTGCCAGCAGCACCCCCCCGGGGGGCACTGAAGCTTTCTTT. This chain joins TRBV7-2 and TRBJ1-1, with D possibly being TRBD1 (5 bases). From germline, CDR1 is SGHTA and CDR2 FQGNSA. V was cut by 5 bases and J by 4 bases, with 14 bases left in between. The CDR3 consists of 14 residues.

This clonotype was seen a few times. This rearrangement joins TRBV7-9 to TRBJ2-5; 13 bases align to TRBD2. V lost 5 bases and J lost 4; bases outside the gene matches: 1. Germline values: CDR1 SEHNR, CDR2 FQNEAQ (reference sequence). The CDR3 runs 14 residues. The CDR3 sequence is CASSRTSGGETQYF. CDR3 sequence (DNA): TGTGCCAGCAGCCGGACTAGCGGGGGAGAGACCCAGTACTTC.

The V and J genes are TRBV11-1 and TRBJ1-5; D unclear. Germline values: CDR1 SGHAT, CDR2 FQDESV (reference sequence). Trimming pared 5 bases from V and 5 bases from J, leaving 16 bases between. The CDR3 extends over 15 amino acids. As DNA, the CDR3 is TGTGCCAGCAGCCTCGGACCAGATAAATATCAGCCCCAGCATTTT. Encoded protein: CASSLGPDKYQPQHF.

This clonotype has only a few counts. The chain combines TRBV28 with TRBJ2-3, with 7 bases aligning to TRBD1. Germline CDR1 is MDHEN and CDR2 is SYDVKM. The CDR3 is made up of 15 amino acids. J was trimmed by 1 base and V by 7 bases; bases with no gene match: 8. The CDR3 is CASNMVGTGTDTQYF. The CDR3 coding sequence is TGTGCCAGCAACATGGTCGGGACAGGCACAGATACGCAGTATTTT.

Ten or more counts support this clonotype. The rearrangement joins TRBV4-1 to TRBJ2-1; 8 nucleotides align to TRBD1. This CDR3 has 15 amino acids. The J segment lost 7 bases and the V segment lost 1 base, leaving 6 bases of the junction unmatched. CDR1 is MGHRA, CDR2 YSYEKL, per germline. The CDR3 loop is CASSQAGGASNEQFF. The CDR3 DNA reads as TGCGCCAGCAGCCAAGCAGGGGGCGCGAGTAATGAGCAGTTCTTC.

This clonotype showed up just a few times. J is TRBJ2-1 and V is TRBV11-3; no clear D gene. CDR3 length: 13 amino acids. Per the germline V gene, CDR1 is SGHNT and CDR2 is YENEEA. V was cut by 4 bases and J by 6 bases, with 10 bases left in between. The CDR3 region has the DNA TGTGCCAGCAGCTCAGTAGTCGGCAATGAGCAGTTCTTC. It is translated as CASSSVVGNEQFF.

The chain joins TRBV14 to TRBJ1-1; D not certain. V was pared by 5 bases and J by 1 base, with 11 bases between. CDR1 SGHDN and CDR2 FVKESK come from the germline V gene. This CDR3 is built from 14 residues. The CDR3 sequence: CASSERIPNTEAFF. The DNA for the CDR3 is TGTGCCAGCAGCGAAAGGATCCCGAACACTGAAGCTTTCTTT.

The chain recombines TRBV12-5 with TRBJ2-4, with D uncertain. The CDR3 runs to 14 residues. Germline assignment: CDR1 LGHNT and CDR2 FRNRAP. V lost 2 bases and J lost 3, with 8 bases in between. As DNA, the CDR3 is TGTGCTAGTGGTTTGTCCAGAGACAAAAACATTCAGTACTTC. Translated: CASGLSRDKNIQYF.

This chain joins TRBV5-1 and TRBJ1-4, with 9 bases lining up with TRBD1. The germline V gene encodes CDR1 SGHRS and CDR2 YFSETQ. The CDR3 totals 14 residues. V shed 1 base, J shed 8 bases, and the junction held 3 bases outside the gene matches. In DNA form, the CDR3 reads TGCGCCAGCAGCTTGTTTGACAGGGGGGAAAAACTGTTTTTT. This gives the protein CASSLFDRGEKLFF. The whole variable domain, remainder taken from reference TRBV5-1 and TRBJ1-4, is KAGVTQTPRYLIKTRGQQVTLSCSPISGHRSVSWYQQTPGQGLQFLFEYFSETQRNKGNFPGRFSGRQFSNSRSEMNVSTLELGDSALYLCASSLFDRGEKLFFGSGTQLSVL.

CDR3 region: CASRGGFGQTQYF. For the CDR3, the DNA is TGCGCCAGCAGGGGGGGCTTTGGTCAGACCCAGTACTTC. The chain is built from TRBV10-2 and TRBJ2-5; TRBD1 or TRBD2 may be the D gene (6 bases each). This CDR3 has 13 amino acids. Germline lookup yields CDR1 WSHSY and CDR2 SAAADI. With 6 bases removed from V and 6 bases from J, the gap between germline ends came to 14 bases.

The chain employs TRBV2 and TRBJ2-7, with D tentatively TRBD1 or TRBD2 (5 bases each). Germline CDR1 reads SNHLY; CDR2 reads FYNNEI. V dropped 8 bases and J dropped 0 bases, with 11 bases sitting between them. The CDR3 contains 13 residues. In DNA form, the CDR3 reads TGTGCCAGCGGGGACGGGCGCTCCTACGAGCAGTACTTC. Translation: CASGDGRSYEQYF.

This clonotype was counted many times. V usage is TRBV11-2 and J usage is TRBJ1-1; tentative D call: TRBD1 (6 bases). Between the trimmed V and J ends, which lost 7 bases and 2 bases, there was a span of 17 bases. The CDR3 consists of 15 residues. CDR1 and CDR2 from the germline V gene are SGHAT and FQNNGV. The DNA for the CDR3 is TGTGCCAGCATCTCAGGGGCAAACTTAAACACTGAAGCTTTCTTT. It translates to CASISGANLNTEAFF.

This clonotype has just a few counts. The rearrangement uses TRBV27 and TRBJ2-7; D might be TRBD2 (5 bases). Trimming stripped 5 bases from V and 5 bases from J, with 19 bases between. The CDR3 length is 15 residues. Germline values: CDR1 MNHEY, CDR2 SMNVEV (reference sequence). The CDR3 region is CASSPLSTNGDEQYF. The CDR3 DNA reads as TGTGCCAGCAGTCCCCTGAGCACGAACGGGGACGAGCAGTACTTC.

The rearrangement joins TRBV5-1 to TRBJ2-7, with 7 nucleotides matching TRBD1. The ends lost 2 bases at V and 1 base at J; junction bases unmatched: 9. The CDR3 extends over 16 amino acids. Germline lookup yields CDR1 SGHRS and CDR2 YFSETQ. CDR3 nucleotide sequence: TGCGCCAGCAGCTTCCCTACGACAGGGCGTTCCTACGAGCAGTACTTC. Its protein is CASSFPTTGRSYEQYF.

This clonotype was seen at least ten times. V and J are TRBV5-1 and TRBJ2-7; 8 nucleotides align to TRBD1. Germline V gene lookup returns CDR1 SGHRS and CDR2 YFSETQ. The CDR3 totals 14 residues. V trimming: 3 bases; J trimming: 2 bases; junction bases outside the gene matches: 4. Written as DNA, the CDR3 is TGCGCCAGCAGCTCACAGGGGGGAACCTACGAGCAGTACTTC. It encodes CASSSQGGTYEQYF.

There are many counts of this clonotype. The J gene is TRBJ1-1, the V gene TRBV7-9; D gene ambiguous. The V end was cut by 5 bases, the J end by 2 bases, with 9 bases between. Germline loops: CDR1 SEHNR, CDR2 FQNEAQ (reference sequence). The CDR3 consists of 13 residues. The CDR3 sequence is CASSAQENTEAFF. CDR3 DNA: TGTGCCAGCAGCGCTCAGGAAAACACTGAAGCTTTCTTT.